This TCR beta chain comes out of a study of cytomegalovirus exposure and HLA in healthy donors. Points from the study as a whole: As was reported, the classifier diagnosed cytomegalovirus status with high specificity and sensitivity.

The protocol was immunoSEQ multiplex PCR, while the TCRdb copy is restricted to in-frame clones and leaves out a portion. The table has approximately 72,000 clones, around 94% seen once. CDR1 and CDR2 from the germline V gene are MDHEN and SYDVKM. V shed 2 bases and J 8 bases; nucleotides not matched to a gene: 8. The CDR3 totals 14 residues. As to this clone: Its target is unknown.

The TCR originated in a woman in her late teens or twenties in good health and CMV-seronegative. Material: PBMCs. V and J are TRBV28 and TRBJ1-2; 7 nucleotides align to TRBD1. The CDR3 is CASSLGTASMGYTF. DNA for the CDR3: TGTGCCAGCAGTTTAGGGACAGCGTCTATGGGCTACACCTTC.